This T cell receptor (beta chain) was observed in a study of blood T cell repertoires in COVID-19 (dated by TCRdb to the early 2020s). Study-wide context: Collaborator samples came from the United States, Italy and Spain and covered acute and convalescent phases of COVID-19. Subjects who had been exposed to COVID-19, were actively infected with it, or had recovered from it provided the deeply sampled blood TCRbeta repertoires that made up the dataset. Where available, HLA class I and class II types were taken from metadata supplied by the sample provider and were not determined by assay-based typing. A freely available public database, intended as a resource for researchers studying the immune response to SARS-CoV-2, is where the repertoires were released. The material from the prospective study consisted of cDNA or gDNA derived from T cells, B-cell-depleted T cells, or PBMCs. Sample metadata almost always included a de-identified subject ID, COVID-19 status, age in years and sex. The samples were drawn from two sources: the first 160 participants of the ongoing ImmuneRACE study, and 1,254 subjects contributed by 6 global collaborators. The paper as a whole reports these results and caveats: The amount of clinical and demographic metadata varied by source and participant and was provided uncurated.

TCRbeta CDR3 regions were amplified from genomic DNA using the immunoSEQ Assay, a bias-controlled multiplex PCR. The study's processing was this. The number of nucleated cells in each sample was estimated by amplification of reference gene primers within the assay. Sequence reads were collapsed and filtered to measure the absolute abundance of every unique TCRbeta CDR3 rearrangement. For each sample, productive Simpson clonality was calculated as the square root of Simpson's diversity index across productive rearrangements. This immuneACCESS table, as held by TCRdb, lists in-frame sequences with V and J called but not all clones. Of the missing ones, under half trace to an unresolved V gene in checked studies; the others have no known cause. V and J calls and clone size are given by that table; D and trimming were obtained from the DNA. This sample lists 140,000 to 150,000 clones; approximately 83% were detected once. Roughly 8% of the sample lies in the top ten.

Points on this clone: Its antigen is currently not known. Qualities for individual bases were not recorded, and no much larger clone is one base off.

One collaborating source in Seattle enrolled patients while the patients were actively infected and followed the patients over time throughout the course of disease. Each collaborating institution followed its own protocols to collect whole blood in K2EDTA tubes. For TCRbeta analysis, collaborators shipped samples in one of three forms: frozen whole blood, isolated PBMCs, or DNA extracted from either of those sample types. The germline ends are 12 bases apart after V is trimmed by 6 bases and J by 4 bases. The germline V gene encodes CDR1 LNHDA and CDR2 SQIVND (reference sequence). Inclusive of the bounding cysteine and phenylalanine, the CDR3 is 14 residues long. Kept here is only the CDR3 DNA, which spans 42 bases and is read in frame from base 1.

The sample was peripheral blood. The source is a woman in her sixties or seventies with COVID-19, enrolled during active disease. The chain was built from TRBV19 and TRBJ2-2; perhaps TRBD1 is the D gene, with 6 bases matching. The CDR3 reads as follows: CASSQQGFTGELFF. The DNA sequence reads TGTGCCAGTAGCCAACAGGGTTTCACCGGGGAGCTGTTTTTT. With the rest looked up from the reference TRBV19 and TRBJ2-2 genes rather than sequenced, the full variable domain is DGGITQSPKYLFRKEGQNVTLSCEQNLNHDAMYWYRQDPGQGLRLIYYSQIVNDFQKGDIAEGYSVSREKKESFPLTVTSAQKNPTAFYLCASSQQGFTGELFFGEGSRLTVL.